These T cell receptor beta chains were read from a single sample in a study of lymphopenia after photon versus proton radiotherapy. TCRdb's copy holds only in-frame clones and misses some; the assay was immunoSEQ multiplex PCR. This sample has over 15,000 clones, with roughly nine tenths found just once. The specimen was peripheral blood, collected from a patient treated with proton-based radiotherapy. Every receptor here comes from a man in his 70s with pancreatic cancer. Both conserved end residues are trimmed from each CDR3.

v_gene	j_gene	CDR3aa
TRBV7-8	TRBJ2-1	ASSPQASGSYNEQF
TRBV5-1	TRBJ2-1	ASSFNYGSPHEQF
TRBV6-5	TRBJ1-2	ASGTGLGYT
TRBV28	TRBJ2-5	ASSLTGGGQETQY
TRBV7-9	TRBJ2-6	ASSLAGGGSGANVLT
TRBV5-6	TRBJ1-1	ASSTGHAWNTEAF
TRBV4-1	TRBJ2-2	ASSQKYTGQENGELF
TRBV2	TRBJ1-2	ASQGTGSGYT
TRBV27	TRBJ1-1	ASSFYNTGNTEAF
TRBV5-1	TRBJ1-1	ASTRTGRNTEAF
TRBV9	TRBJ1-4	ASSVAGATNEKLF
TRBV10-3	TRBJ1-5	AISVRVEEPQH
TRBV11-1	TRBJ1-2	ASSLQGPYGYT
TRBV18	NA	ASSPPANPYEQY
TRBV7-9	TRBJ2-7	ASGGRFDEQY
TRBV30	TRBJ2-7	AWSDTYEQY
TRBV29-1	TRBJ1-1	SVEWGLYTEAF
TRBV6-5	TRBJ2-1	ASSSLGGTSGIL
TRBV6-5	TRBJ1-2	ASRFHLGESGYT
TRBV9	TRBJ2-2	ASSRTTGATSGELF
TRBV9	TRBJ1-2	ASSVGGRTYYGYT
TRBV5-1	TRBJ2-7	ASGASDSSYEQY